This T cell receptor beta chain was sequenced during a study of blood T cell repertoires in COVID-19. Study-level information: Samples of COVID-19 (acute and convalescent) were obtained from the United States, Italy and Spain.

The germline V gene encodes CDR1 SQVTM and CDR2 ANQGSEA. The V and J ends lost 4 bases and 7 bases respectively, with 17 bases between them. The CDR3 is made up of 14 amino acids. Per the authors' pipeline: Amplification of reference gene primers was used by the study to estimate nucleated cell counts. The method was immunoSEQ multiplex PCR; TCRdb's version includes in-frame clones alone and lacks a portion of them. The V and J calls and clone size come from that table; D and trimming were worked out from the DNA. The profile covers 150,000 to 200,000 clones, with 80% to 95% appearing a single time and 0.5% to 0.55% taken by the ten largest.

The source of this sequence is a man over 45 with acute or convalescent COVID-19. The V and J genes are TRBV29-1 and TRBJ2-1; no definite D call. The sequenced sample consisted of peripheral blood. CDR3 sequence: CSVVGQLNGNEQFF. The CDR3 DNA sequence: TGCAGCGTTGTAGGCCAGTTAAACGGGAATGAGCAGTTCTTC.